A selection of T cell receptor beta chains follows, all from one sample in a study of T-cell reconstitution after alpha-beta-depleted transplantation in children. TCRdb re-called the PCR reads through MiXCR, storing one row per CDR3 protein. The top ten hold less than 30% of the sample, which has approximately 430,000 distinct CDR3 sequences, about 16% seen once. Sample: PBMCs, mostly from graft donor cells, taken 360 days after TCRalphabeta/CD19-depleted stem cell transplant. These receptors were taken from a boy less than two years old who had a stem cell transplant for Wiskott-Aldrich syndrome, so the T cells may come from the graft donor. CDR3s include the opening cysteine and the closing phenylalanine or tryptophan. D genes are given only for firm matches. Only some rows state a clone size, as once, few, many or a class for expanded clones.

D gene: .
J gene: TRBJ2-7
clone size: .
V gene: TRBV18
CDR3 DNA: TGTGCCAGCTCACCAAAGGGCGCAGAGCAGTACTTC
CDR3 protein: CASSPKGAEQYF

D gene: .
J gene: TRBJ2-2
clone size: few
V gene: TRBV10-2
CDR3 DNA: TGCGCCAGCAGTGAGCTGTCTAGCTTGGCCGGGGAGCTGTTTTTT
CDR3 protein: CASSELSSLAGELFF

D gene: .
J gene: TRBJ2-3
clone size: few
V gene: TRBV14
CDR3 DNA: TGTGCCAGCAGCCAAGATCCCGCCATCCATACGCAGTATTTT
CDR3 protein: CASSQDPAIHTQYF

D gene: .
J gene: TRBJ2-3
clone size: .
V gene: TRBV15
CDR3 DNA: TGTGCCACCTCGGGGGGCCGAACCACAGATACGCAGTATTTT
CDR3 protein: CATSGGRTTDTQYF

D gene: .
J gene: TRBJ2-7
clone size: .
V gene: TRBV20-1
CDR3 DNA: TGCAGTGCTAGAGATCGGCGGCGGAGGAGCTCCTACGAGCAGTACTTC
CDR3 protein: CSARDRRRRSSYEQYF

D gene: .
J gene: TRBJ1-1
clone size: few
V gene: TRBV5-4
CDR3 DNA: TGTGCCAGCAGCTTGTTGGGTCGGGGGGAGTGGAACACTGAAGCTTTCTTT
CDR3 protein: CASSLLGRGEWNTEAFF

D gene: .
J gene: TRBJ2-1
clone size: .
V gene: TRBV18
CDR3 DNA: TGTGCCAGCTCACCACTTGACTCGGGGTTCAATGAGCAGTTCTTC
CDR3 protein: CASSPLDSGFNEQFF

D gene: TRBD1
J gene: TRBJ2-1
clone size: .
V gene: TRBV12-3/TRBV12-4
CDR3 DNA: TGTGTCAGCAGTTTATTCCAGGGACAGGGGCTGGAGCAGTTCTTC
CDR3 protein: CVSSLFQGQGLEQFF

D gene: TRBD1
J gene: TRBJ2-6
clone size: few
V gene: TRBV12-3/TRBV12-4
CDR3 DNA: TGTGCCAGCAGTGCGAAGCAAGACAGGGAGAGCTCTGGGGCCAACGTCCTGACTTTC
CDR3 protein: CASSAKQDRESSGANVLTF

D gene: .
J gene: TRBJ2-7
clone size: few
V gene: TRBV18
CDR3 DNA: TGTGCCAGCTCACCAAACGGGGACGCCTCCTACGAGCAGTACTTC
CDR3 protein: CASSPNGDASYEQYF

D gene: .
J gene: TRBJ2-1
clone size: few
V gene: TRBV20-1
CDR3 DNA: TGCAGTGCTAGGGTGAGGCCGGAGCAGTTCTTC
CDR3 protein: CSARVRPEQFF

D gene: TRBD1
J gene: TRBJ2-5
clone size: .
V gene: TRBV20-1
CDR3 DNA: TGCAGTGCTAGAGATTGGGACAGGAGGGAGACCCAGTACTTC
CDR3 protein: CSARDWDRRETQYF

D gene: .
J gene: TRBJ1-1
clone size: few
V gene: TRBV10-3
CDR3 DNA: TGTGCCATCAGTGTCGGGGGGGACACTGAAGCTTTCTTT
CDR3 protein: CAISVGGDTEAFF

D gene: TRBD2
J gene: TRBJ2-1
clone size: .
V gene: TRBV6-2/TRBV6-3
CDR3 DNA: TGTGCCAGCAGTTACGGACTAGCGGGGATTGGATTTTACAATGAGCAGTTCTTC
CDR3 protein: CASSYGLAGIGFYNEQFF

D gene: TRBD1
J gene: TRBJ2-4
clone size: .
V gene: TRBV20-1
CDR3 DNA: TGCAGTGCTACTCCTAAACAGGGGTTGGCCAAAAACATTCAGTACTTC
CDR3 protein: CSATPKQGLAKNIQYF

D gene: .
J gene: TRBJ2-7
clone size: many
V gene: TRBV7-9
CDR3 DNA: TGTGCCAGCAGGAGGGACTCGGAATCCTCCTACGAGCAGTACTTC
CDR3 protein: CASRRDSESSYEQYF

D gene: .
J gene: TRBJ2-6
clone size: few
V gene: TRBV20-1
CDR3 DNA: TGCAGTGCTAGAGGAAGACTCTCTGGGACCAACGTCCTGACTTTC
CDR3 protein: CSARGRLSGTNVLTF

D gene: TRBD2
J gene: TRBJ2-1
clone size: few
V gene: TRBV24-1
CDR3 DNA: TGTGCCACCAGTGATCCAACTAGCGGGTCCTACAATGAGCAGTTCTTC
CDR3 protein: CATSDPTSGSYNEQFF

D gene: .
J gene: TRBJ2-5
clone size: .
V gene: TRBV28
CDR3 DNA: TGTGCCAGCAGAAACGGGGGGCCCCAAGAGACCCAGTACTTC
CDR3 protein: CASRNGGPQETQYF

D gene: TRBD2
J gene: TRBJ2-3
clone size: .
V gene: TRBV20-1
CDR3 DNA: TGCAGTGCTAGAGATCCTTCCCGAAACCCGGGACTAGCCACAGATACGCAGTATTTT
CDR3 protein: CSARDPSRNPGLATDTQYF

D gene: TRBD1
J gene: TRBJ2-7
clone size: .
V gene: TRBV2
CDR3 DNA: TGTGCCAGCAGTGATTGGGGACAGGGCTACGAGCAGTACTTC
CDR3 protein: CASSDWGQGYEQYF

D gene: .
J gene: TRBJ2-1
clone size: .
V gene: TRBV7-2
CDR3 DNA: TGTGCCAGCAGCCCTTTAGACTTTGCCTTTGCCAATGAGCAGTTCTTC
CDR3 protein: CASSPLDFAFANEQFF

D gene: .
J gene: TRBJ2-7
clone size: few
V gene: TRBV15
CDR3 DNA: TGTGCCACCAGCACCAGGGGTGGCGGGTACTACGAGCAGTACTTC
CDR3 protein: CATSTRGGGYYEQYF

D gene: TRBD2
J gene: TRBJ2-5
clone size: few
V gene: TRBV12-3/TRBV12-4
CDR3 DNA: TGTGCCAGCAGTTTGATGTCGATTAGCGGGAGCGGTGGGGAGACCCAGTACTTC
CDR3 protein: CASSLMSISGSGGETQYF

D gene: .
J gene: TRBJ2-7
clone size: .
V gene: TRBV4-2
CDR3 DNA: TGTGCCAGCAGCGGGGGGGCAATCTCCTACGAGCAGTACTTC
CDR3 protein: CASSGGAISYEQYF

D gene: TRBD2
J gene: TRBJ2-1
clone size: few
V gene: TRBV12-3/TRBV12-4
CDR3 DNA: TGTGCCAGCAGTCGTAGCGGGAGAGGCTACAATGAGCAGTTCTTC
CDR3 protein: CASSRSGRGYNEQFF

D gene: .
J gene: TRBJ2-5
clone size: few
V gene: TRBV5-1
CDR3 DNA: TGCGCCAGCAGCTTGGTCGGGACACGGGAGACCCAGTACTTC
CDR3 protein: CASSLVGTRETQYF

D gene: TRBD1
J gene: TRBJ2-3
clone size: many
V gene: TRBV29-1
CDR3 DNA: TGCAGCACGGACAGGGGAAATACGCAGTATTTT
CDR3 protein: CSTDRGNTQYF

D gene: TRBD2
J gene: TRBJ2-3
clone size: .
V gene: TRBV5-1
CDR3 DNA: TGCGCCAGCAGCTTGAAGGGTAGCGGGGGGAAAGATACGCAGTATTTT
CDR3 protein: CASSLKGSGGKDTQYF

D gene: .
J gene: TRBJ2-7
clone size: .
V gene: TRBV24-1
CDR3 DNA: TGTGCCACCAGTGATTTGCGGACCGACAGTCACTACGAGCAGTACTTC
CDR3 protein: CATSDLRTDSHYEQYF

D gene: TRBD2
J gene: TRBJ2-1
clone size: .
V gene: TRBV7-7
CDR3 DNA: TGTGCCAGCAGCTTAGCTCCCGGACTAGCGAGCTCCTACAATGAGCAGTTCTTC
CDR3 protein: CASSLAPGLASSYNEQFF

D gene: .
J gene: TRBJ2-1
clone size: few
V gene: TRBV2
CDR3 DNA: TGTGCCAGCCGGGACTTCCCCTACAATGAGCAGTTCTTC
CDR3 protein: CASRDFPYNEQFF

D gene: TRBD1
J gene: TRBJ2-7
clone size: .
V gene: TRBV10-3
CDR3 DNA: TGTGCCATCAGTGACCCCGGACAGGGCTCCTACGAGCAGTACTTC
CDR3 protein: CAISDPGQGSYEQYF

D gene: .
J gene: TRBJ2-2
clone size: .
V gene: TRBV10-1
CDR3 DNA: TGCGCCAGCAGTGCGCGGGCCCTGGAAAACACCGGGGAGCTGTTTTTT
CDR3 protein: CASSARALENTGELFF

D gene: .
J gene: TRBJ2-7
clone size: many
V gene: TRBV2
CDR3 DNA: TGTGCCAGCAGTATAAGCTCCTACGAGCAGTACTTC
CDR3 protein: CASSISSYEQYF

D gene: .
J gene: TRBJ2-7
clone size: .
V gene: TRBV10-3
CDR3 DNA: TGTGCCATCAGTGAGCCACGAGGACAACCCTACGAGCAGTACTTC
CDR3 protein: CAISEPRGQPYEQYF

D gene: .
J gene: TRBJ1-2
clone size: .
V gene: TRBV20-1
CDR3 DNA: TGCAGTGCTAGAGAGAGAGTTACAGGGGGCTACACCTTC
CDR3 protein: CSARERVTGGYTF

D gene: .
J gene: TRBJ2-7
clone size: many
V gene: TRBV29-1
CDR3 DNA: TGCAGCGTTGCTAACCTTCTCAAGACAGGAGTCTCCTACGAGCAGTACTTC
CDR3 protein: CSVANLLKTGVSYEQYF

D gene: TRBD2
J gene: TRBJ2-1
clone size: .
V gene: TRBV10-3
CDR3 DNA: TGTGCCATCAGACCGGCAGGTACTAGCGGGAGAACGAGCTCCTACAATGAGCAGTTCTTC
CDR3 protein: CAIRPAGTSGRTSSYNEQFF

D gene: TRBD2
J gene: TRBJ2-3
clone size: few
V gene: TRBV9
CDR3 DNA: TGTGCCAGCAGCGTAGAAGGCGGGAGGGCCTGGGATACGCAGTATTTT
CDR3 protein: CASSVEGGRAWDTQYF

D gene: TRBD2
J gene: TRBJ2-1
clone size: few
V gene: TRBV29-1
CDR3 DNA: TGCAGCGTTGTTTATGGGACTAGCGGGAGTAATGAGCAGTTCTTC
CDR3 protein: CSVVYGTSGSNEQFF

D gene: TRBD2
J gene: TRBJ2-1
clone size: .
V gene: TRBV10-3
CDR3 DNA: TGTGCCATCAGCGGACTAGTCGATGAGCAGTTCTTC
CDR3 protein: CAISGLVDEQFF

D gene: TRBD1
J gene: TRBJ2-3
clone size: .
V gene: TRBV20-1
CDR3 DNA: TGCAGTGCTCCCGGGACAGGGAGCACAGATACGCAGTATTTT
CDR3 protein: CSAPGTGSTDTQYF

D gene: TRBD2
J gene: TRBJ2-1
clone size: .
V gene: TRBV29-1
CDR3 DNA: TGCAGCGCCAAACGGGAGGCTGGGCGCGCCGGACGATACAATGAGCAGTTCTTC
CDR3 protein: CSAKREAGRAGRYNEQFF

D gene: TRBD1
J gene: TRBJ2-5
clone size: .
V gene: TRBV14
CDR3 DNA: TGTGCCAGCAGCCGCAGGGGGCTGAAGGAGACCCAGTACTTC
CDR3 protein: CASSRRGLKETQYF

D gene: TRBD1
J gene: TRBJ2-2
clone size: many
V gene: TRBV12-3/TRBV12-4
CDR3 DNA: TGTGCCAGCAGCCGACAGGGGGGCTCCGGGGAGCTGTTTTTT
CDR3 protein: CASSRQGGSGELFF

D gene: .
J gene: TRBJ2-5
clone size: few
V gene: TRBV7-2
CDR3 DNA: TGTGCCAGCAGCTTTGCCCTCCAAGAGACCCAGTACTTC
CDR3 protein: CASSFALQETQYF

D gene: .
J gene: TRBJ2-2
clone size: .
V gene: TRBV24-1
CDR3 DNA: TGTGCCACCAGTGATCTGGACACCGGGGAGCTGTTTTTT
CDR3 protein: CATSDLDTGELFF

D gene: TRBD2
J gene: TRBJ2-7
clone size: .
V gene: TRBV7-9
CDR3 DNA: TGTGCCAGCAGCCGAAGCGGGGGAGAGGCCCCCATCTACGAGCAGTACTTC
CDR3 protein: CASSRSGGEAPIYEQYF

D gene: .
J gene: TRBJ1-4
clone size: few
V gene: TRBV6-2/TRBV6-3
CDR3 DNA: TGTGCCAGCAGTTACGGGATTGCAACTAATGAAAAACTGTTTTTT
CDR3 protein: CASSYGIATNEKLFF

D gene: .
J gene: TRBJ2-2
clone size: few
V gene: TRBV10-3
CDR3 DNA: TGTGCCATCAGTGTGAGGACTACCAGAGACGGGGAGCTGTTTTTT
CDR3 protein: CAISVRTTRDGELFF

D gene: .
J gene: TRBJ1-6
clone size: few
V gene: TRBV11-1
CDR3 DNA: TGTGCCAGCAGCTTACGGCAGGGGTTTTCACCCCTCCACTTT
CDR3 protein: CASSLRQGFSPLHF

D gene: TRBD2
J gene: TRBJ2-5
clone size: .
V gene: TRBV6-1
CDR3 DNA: TGTGCCAGCAGTCCCAGGGCTAGCGGGAGGAGTCAAGAGACCCAGTACTTC
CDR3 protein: CASSPRASGRSQETQYF

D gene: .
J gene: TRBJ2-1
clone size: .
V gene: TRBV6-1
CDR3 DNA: TGTGCCAGCAGCCTCAGGACGTGGGGAGATGAGCAGTTCTTC
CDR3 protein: CASSLRTWGDEQFF

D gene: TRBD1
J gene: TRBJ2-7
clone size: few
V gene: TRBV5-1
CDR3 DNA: TGCGCCAGCAGCTTGGCCCCGACAGGGGATTACGAGCAGTACTTC
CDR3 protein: CASSLAPTGDYEQYF